The rows below give T cell receptor beta chains drawn from one sample of a study of CD8+ T cells in alopecia areata. Sequencing was performed with immunoSEQ multiplex PCR; in TCRdb, only in-frame clones are kept and a portion is missing. The profile shows 110,000 or so clones, about 60% of them singletons. Sequencing was performed on CD4+ T cells sorted from blood. The receptors here all came from a human donor in good health. CDR3s include the opening cysteine and the closing phenylalanine or tryptophan. A row's size may be missing; if present it is once, few, many or a size class.

cdr3_aa	clone_size	v_call
CASSPEAGGAGANVLTF	-	TRBV5-6
CAWWAPPTNTGELFF	-	TRBV30
CASSWAPSRGYEQYF	-	TRBV5-1
CASSGEGQVITQGIQYF	once	TRBV19
CSVEDLRQYNEQFF	-	TRBV29-1
CASSSPGQGVGYTF	-	TRBV6-5
CAWSTWTGDRYIQYF	-	TRBV30
CASSLGLAGLSSTDTQYF	once	TRBV5-6
CASGLEASELFF	-	TRBV12-5
CASSPEIRLWRLDEQYF	-	TRBV5-1
CASGLRIAGGPYEQYF	-	TRBV12-5
CASRPPGVQNSPLHF	few	TRBV6-5